This T cell receptor (beta chain) is from a study of T cells in tuberculosis. Study details: T cells were selected with CD1B tetramers loaded with glucose monomycolate. IGRA-negative adolescents, IGRA-positive adolescents with latent tuberculosis and adults with active tuberculosis formed this South African cohort.

The table came from immunoSEQ multiplex PCR; TCRdb's copy has only in-frame clones and leaves some out. This sample yields tens of thousands of clones, of which around 95% are seen a single time; almost 9.5% belongs to the top ten. About this clone itself: Its antigen is unidentified.

Regarding the study as a whole: Active tuberculosis cases were adults; controls were adolescents. Smaller distances to GMM-specific TCRs suggested their expansion in active tuberculosis.

V lost 5 bases, J lost 1 base, and 18 bases lay in between. Germline values: CDR1 LNHDA, CDR2 SQIVND (reference sequence). This CDR3 spans 17 amino acids. This chain links TRBV19 with TRBJ1-5, with a tentative D call TRBD1 (6 bases). The TCR sequence derives from a donor aged 10-35 years with latent tuberculosis or without tuberculosis infection. The sample consisted of PBMCs. The CDR3 DNA reads TGTGCCAGTAGTGGGCAGACCGGGACAAGGAGCAATCAGCCCCAGCATTTT. As protein: CASSGQTGTRSNQPQHF.